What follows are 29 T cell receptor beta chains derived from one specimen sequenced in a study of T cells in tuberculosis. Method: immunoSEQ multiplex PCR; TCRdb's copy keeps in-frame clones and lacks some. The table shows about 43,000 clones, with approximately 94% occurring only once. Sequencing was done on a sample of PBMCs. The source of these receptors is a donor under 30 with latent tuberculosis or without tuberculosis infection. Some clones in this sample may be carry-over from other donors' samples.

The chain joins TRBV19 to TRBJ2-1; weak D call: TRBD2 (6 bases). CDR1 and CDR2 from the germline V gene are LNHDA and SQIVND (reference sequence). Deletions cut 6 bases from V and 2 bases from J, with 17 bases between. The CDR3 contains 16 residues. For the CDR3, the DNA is TGTGCCAGTAGAGGGGCTAACGGGAGAACCTACAATGAGCAGTTCTTC. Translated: CASRGANGRTYNEQFF. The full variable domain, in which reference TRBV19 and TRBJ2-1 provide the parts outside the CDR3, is DGGITQSPKYLFRKEGQNVTLSCEQNLNHDAMYWYRQDPGQGLRLIYYSQIVNDFQKGDIAEGYSVSREKKESFPLTVTSAQKNPTAFYLCASRGANGRTYNEQFFGPGTRLTVL.

CDR3 residues: CASSPTGAGLTYEQYF. DNA for the CDR3: TGTGCCAGCAGCCCAACTGGAGCGGGACTAACCTACGAGCAGTACTTC. This chain uses TRBV5-4 with TRBJ2-7; 7 bases line up with TRBD2. This CDR3 comprises 16 residues. Germline CDR1 and CDR2: SGHNT and YYREEE (reference sequence). The V segment lost 4 bases and the J segment 2 bases; nucleotides outside the gene matches: 12.

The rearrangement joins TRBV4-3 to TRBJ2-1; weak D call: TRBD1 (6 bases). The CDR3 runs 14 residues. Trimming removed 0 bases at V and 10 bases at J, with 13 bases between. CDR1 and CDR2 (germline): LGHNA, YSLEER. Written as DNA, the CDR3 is TGCGCCAGCAGCCAAGATTTTGCTGACAGGGAGCAGTTCTTC. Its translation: CASSQDFADREQFF.

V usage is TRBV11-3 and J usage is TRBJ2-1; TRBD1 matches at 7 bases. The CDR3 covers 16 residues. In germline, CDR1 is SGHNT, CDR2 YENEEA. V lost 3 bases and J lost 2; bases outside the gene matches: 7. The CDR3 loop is CASSFGTDNPYNEQFF. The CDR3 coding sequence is TGTGCCAGCAGCTTTGGGACAGATAATCCCTACAATGAGCAGTTCTTC.

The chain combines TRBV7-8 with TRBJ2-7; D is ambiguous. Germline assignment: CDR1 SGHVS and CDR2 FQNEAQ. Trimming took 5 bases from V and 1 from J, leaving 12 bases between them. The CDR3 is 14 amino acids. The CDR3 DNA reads TGTGCCAGCAGCGGGCGACCTAAATCCTACGAGCAGTACTTC. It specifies CASSGRPKSYEQYF.

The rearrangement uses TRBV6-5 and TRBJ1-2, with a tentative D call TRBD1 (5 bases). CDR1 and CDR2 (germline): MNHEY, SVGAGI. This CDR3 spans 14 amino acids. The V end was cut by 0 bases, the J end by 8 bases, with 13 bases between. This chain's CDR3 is CASSYSTVAGGYTF. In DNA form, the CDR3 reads TGTGCCAGCAGTTACTCTACAGTGGCAGGGGGCTACACCTTC.

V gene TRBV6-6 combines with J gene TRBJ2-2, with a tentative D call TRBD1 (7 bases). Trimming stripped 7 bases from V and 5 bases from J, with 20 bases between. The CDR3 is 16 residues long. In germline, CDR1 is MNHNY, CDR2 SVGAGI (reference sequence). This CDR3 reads CASTQGGKGRTGELFF. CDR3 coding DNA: TGTGCCAGCACCCAGGGGGGCAAGGGCAGGACCGGGGAGCTGTTTTTT.

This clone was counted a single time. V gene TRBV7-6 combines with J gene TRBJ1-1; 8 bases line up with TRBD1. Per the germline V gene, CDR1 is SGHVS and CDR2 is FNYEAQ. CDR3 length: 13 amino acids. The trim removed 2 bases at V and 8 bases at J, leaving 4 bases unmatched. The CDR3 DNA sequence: TGTGCCAGCAGCTTAAAAGGGACAGGAGAAGCTTTCTTT. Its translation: CASSLKGTGEAFF. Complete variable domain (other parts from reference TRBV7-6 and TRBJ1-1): GAGVSQSPRYKVTKRGQDVALRCDPISGHVSLYWYRQALGQGPEFLTYFNYEAQQDKSGLPNDRFSAERPEGSISTLTIQRTEQRDSAMYRCASSLKGTGEAFFGQGTRLTVV.

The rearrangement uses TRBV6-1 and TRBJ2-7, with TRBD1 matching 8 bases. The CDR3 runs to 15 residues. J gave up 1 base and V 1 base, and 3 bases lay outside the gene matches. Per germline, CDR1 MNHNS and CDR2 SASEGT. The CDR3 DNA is TGTGCCAGCAGTGAAGAGACAGGGGCATCCTACGAGCAGTACTTC. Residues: CASSEETGASYEQYF.

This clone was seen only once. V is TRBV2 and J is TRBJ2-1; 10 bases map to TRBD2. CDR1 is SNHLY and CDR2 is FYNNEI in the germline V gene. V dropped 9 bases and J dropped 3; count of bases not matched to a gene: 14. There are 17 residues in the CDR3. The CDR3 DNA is TGTGCCAGACGTGAGGGGATAGCGGGAGGTGACTACAATGAGCAGTTCTTC. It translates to CARREGIAGGDYNEQFF.

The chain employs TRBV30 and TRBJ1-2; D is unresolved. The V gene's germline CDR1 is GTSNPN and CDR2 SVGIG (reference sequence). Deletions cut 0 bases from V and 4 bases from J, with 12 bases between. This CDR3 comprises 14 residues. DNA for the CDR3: TGTGCCTGGAGTGTCTTCGACTCCTTCTATGGCTACACCTTC. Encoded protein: CAWSVFDSFYGYTF.

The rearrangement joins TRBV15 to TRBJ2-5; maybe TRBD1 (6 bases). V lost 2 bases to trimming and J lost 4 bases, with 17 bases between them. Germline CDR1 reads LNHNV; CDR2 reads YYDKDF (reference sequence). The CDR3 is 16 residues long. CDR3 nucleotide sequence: TGTGCCACCAGCAGAACCACAGGGTGGGGCGCAGAGACCCAGTACTTC. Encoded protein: CATSRTTGWGAETQYF.

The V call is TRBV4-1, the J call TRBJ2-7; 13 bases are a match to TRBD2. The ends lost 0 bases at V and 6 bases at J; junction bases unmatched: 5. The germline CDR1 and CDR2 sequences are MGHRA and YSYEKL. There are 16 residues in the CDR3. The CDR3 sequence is CASSQDRGTSGTEQYF. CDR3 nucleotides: TGCGCCAGCAGCCAAGATCGTGGGACTAGCGGGACCGAGCAGTACTTC.

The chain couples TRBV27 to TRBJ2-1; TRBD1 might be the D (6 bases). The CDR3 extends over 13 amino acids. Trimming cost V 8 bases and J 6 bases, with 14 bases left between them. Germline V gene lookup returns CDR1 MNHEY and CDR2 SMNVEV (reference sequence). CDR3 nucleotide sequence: TGTGCCAGCGGCAACAGGGTGCCCAATGAGCAGTTCTTC. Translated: CASGNRVPNEQFF.

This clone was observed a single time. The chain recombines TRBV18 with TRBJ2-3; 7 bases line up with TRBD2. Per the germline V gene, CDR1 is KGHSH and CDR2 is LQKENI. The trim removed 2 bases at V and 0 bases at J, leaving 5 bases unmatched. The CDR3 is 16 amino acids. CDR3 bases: TGTGCCAGCTCACCATGGCCTAGCGGAAGCACAGATACGCAGTATTTT. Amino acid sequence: CASSPWPSGSTDTQYF. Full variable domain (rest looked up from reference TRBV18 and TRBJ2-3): NAGVMQNPRHLVRRRGQEARLRCSPMKGHSHVYWYRQLPEEGLKFMVYLQKENIIDESGMPKERFSAEFPKEGPSILRIQQVVRGDSAAYFCASSPWPSGSTDTQYFGPGTRLTVL.

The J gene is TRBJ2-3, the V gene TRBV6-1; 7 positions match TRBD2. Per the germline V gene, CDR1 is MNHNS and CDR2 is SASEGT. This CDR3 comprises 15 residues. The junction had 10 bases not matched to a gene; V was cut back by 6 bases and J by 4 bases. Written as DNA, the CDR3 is TGTGCCAGCAGCCGGGGAGGGCTAGTCTCAGATACGCAGTATTTT. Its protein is CASSRGGLVSDTQYF.

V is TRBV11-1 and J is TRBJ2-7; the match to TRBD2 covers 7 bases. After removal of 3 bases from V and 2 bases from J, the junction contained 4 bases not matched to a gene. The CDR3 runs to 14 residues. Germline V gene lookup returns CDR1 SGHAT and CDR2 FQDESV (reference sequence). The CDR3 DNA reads TGTGCCAGCAGCTTTGCGGGGGTTCCCTACGAGCAGTACTTC. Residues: CASSFAGVPYEQYF. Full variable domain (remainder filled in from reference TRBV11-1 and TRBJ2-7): EAEVAQSPRYKITEKSQAVAFWCDPISGHATLYWYRQILGQGPELLVQFQDESVVDDSQLPKDRFSAERLKGVDSTLKIQPAELGDSAMYLCASSFAGVPYEQYFGPGTRLTVT.

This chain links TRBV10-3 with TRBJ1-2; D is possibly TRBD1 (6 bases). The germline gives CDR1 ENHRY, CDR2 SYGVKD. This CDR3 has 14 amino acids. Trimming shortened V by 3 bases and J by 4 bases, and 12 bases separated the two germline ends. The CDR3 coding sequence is TGTGCCATCAGTGAAAGGGGGTCTACCTATGGCTACACCTTC. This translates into CAISERGSTYGYTF.

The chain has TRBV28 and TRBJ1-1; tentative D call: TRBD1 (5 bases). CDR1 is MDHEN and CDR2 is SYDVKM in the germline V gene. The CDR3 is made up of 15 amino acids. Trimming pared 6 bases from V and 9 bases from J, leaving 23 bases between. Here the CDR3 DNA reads TGTGCCAGCAGCCTGGATAGGGGAACCCCACCGAAAGCTTTCTTT. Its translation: CASSLDRGTPPKAFF.

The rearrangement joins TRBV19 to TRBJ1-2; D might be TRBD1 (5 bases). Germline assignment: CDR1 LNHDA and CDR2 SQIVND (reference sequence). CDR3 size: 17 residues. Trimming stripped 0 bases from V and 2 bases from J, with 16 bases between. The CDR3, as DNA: TGTGCCAGTAGTATAGATCGGAATAGGGGTCCCAACTATGGCTACACCTTC. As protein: CASSIDRNRGPNYGYTF. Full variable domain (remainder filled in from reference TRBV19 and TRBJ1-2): DGGITQSPKYLFRKEGQNVTLSCEQNLNHDAMYWYRQDPGQGLRLIYYSQIVNDFQKGDIAEGYSVSREKKESFPLTVTSAQKNPTAFYLCASSIDRNRGPNYGYTFGSGTRLTVV.

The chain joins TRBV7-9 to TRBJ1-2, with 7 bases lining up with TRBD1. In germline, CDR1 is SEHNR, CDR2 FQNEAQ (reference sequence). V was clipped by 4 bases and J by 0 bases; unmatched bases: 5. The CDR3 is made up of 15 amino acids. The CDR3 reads CASSSGDSANYGYTF. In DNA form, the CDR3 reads TGTGCCAGCAGCTCAGGGGACAGTGCTAACTATGGCTACACCTTC.

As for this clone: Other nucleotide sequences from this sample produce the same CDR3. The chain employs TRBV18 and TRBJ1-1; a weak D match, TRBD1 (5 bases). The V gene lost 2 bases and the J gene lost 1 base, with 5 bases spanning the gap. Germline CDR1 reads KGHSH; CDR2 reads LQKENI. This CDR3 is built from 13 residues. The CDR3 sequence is CASSPTGNTEAFF. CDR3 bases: TGTGCCAGCTCACCAACAGGGAACACTGAAGCTTTCTTT. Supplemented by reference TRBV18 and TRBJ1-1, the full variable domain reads NAGVMQNPRHLVRRRGQEARLRCSPMKGHSHVYWYRQLPEEGLKFMVYLQKENIIDESGMPKERFSAEFPKEGPSILRIQQVVRGDSAAYFCASSPTGNTEAFFGQGTRLTVV.

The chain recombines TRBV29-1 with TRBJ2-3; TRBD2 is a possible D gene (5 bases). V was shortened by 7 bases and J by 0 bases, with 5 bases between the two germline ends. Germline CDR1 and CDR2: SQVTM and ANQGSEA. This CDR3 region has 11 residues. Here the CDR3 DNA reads TGCAGCGGGACTAGCACAGATACGCAGTATTTT. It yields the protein CSGTSTDTQYF.

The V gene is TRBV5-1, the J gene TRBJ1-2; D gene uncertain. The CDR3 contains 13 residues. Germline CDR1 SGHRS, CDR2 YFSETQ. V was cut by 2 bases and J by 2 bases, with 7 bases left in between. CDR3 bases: TGCGCCAGCAGCTTAACAGACAACTATGGCTACACCTTC. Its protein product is CASSLTDNYGYTF.

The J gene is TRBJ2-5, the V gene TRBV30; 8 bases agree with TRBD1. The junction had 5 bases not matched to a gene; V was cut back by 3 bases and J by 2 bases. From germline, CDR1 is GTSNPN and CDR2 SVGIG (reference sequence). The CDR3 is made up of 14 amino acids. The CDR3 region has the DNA TGTGCCTGGAGGCTTGGGACAGGACAAGAGACCCAGTACTTC. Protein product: CAWRLGTGQETQYF. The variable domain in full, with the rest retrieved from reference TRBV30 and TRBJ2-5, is SQTIHQWPATLVQPVGSPLSLECTVEGTSNPNLYWYRQAAGRGLQLLFYSVGIGQISSEVPQNLSASRPQDRQFILSSKKLLLSDSGFYLCAWRLGTGQETQYFGPGTRLLVL.

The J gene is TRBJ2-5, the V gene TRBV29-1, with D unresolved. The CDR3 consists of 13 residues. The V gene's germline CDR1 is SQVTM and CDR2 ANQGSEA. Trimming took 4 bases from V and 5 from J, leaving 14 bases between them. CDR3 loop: CSVVFPARETQYF. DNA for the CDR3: TGCAGCGTTGTTTTCCCCGCCCGGGAGACCCAGTACTTC.

The CDR3 sequence: CASSQDERWKETQYF. The CDR3 DNA follows: TGCGCCAGCAGCCAAGATGAGAGGTGGAAAGAGACCCAGTACTTC. The chain employs TRBV4-1 and TRBJ2-5; D ambiguous. V dropped 0 bases and J dropped 3 bases, with 11 bases sitting between them. Germline CDR1 reads MGHRA; CDR2 reads YSYEKL. CDR3 length: 15 amino acids.

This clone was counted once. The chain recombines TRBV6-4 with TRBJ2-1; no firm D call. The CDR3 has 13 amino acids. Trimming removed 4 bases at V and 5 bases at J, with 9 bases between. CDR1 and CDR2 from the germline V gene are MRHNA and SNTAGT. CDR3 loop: CASSVSDNNEQFF. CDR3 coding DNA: TGTGCCAGCAGTGTTTCAGACAACAATGAGCAGTTCTTC.

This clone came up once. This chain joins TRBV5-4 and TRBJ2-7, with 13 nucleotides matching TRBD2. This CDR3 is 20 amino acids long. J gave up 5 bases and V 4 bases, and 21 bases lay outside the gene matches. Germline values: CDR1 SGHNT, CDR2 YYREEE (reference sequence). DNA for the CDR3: TGTGCCAGCAGCAAAGAACCGGGACTAGCGGGATTGGCGGGCCTCCACGAGCAGTACTTC. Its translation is CASSKEPGLAGLAGLHEQYF.